Presented here are 9 T cell receptor beta chains from one specimen sequenced in a study of human T cells and chemical hapten exposure (dated by TCRdb to 2020 to 2022). The meaning of the sample's time point label: patch test 1, 2 weeks after DPC sensitization. This specimen's treatment or condition label, interpreted: therapeutic diphenylcyclopropenone sensitization with weekly scalp DPC. Library creation used RACE. Instrument used: NextSeq 500. TCRdb ran its own pipeline on the public reads, namely fastp trimming at Q25 and MiXCR clone calling, and kept in-frame beta chains. Each record represents a unique CDR3 protein, reported with the most common genes and DNA among its rows. The sample profile shows approximately 74,000 distinct CDR3 sequences; 25% to 40% of them were found once. The ten largest make up about 8.9% of the sample. The sequencing here drew on whole blood, taken in connection with sensitization to the hapten diphenylcyclopropenone (DPC). The source of these receptors is a man in his forties or fifties with alopecia areata. Some clones in this sample may be carry-over from other donors' samples.

The rearrangement uses TRBV28 and TRBJ2-7; TRBD1 matches 9 bases. Germline values: CDR1 MDHEN, CDR2 SYDVKM. V was pared by 5 bases and J by 6 bases, with 11 bases of the junction left unmatched. The CDR3 is 15 amino acids. The CDR3 bases are TGTGCCAGCAGTCCTCAGGACAGGGGACCAGGCGAGCAGTACTTC. This translates into CASSPQDRGPGEQYF.

V usage is TRBV9 and J usage is TRBJ2-3, with 9 bases fitting TRBD2. The V gene's germline CDR1 is SGDLS and CDR2 YYNGEE. Trimming cost V 5 bases and J 3 bases; bases outside gene matches: 13. The CDR3 is 17 amino acids. The CDR3 sequence is CASSSRGSGRITDTQYF. The CDR3 region has the DNA TGTGCCAGCAGTTCGCGGGGTAGCGGGAGAATTACAGATACGCAGTATTTT.

This clonotype was found a few times. V gene TRBV3-1 combines with J gene TRBJ2-1; tentative D call: TRBD1 (6 bases). V lost 4 bases to trimming and J lost 8 bases, with 15 bases between them. The CDR3 totals 14 residues. CDR1 is LGHDT, CDR2 YNNKEL, per germline (reference sequence). CDR3 residues: CASSLPGHKHEQFF. Here the CDR3 DNA reads TGTGCCAGCAGCCTGCCGGGACACAAGCATGAGCAGTTCTTC.

This chain connects TRBV20-1 to TRBJ2-1, with 15 bases fitting TRBD2. CDR3 length equals 18 residues. Germline CDR1 is DFQATT and CDR2 is SNEGSKA (reference sequence). With V trimmed by 0 bases and J by 9 bases, 12 bases remained unmatched. Here the CDR3 reads CSARDPQWTSGRVGEQFF. CDR3 bases: TGCAGTGCTAGAGATCCCCAATGGACTAGCGGGAGGGTAGGTGAGCAGTTCTTC.

Sample share makes this clonotype medium-sized. J is TRBJ2-1 and V is TRBV6-1; 11 bases agree with TRBD2. Germline CDR1 reads MNHNS; CDR2 reads SASEGT. Unmatched junction bases numbered 11, after V lost 6 bases and J lost 10 bases. This CDR3 comprises 15 residues. CDR3 in DNA: TGTGCCAGCAGCGACGGGACTAGCGGATCCGGCGAGCAGTTCTTC. Residues: CASSDGTSGSGEQFF.

The V gene is TRBV28, the J gene TRBJ2-6, with 7 bases fitting TRBD1. CDR1 and CDR2 from the germline V gene are MDHEN and SYDVKM. With 0 bases clipped from V and 0 bases from J, the junction kept 2 bases outside the gene matches. This CDR3 has 17 amino acids. The CDR3: CASSLWGDSSGANVLTF. The CDR3 nucleotides read TGTGCCAGCAGTTTATGGGGGGACAGCTCTGGGGCCAACGTCCTGACTTTC.

This clonotype came up many times. This chain connects TRBV20-1 to TRBJ2-7, with a tentative D call TRBD2 (5 bases). V lost 4 bases and J lost 0, with 19 bases in between. CDR1 is DFQATT and CDR2 is SNEGSKA in the germline V gene (reference sequence). The CDR3 is made up of 16 amino acids. The CDR3 DNA sequence: TGCAGTGCTAAAGCTCCTAGAAGCGGATCCTCCTACGAGCAGTACTTC. It is translated as CSAKAPRSGSSYEQYF.

The rearrangement uses TRBV6-5 and TRBJ2-3, with D hard to call. This CDR3 has 13 residues. V lost 5 bases to trimming and J lost 4 bases, with 10 bases between them. Germline lookup yields CDR1 MNHEY and CDR2 SVGAGI. CDR3 residues: CASSPRPSDTQYF. The CDR3, as DNA: TGTGCCAGCAGTCCCCGGCCCTCAGATACGCAGTATTTT.

The V and J genes are TRBV12-3 or TRBV12-4 and TRBJ1-2; D is uncertain. CDR3 length: 11 amino acids. The germline V and J ends were trimmed by 2 bases and 7 bases, with 5 bases remaining between them. CDR3 protein: CASSLKSGYTF. CDR3 bases: TGTGCCAGCAGTTTAAAAAGTGGCTACACCTTC.